The source of this T cell receptor beta chain is a study of T cell responses to AZD1222 COVID-19 vaccine (dated by TCRdb to about 2021). Study-level background: Because spike-specific TCR depth and breadth did not differ between the two schedules, AZD1222 recipients who got a second dose at roughly 4 weeks were pooled with those who got a second dose at roughly 12 weeks. Trial participants were enrolled by age into 18-55, 56-69 and 70-plus year subgroups, with roughly 160, 29 and 62 TCR-sequenced participants respectively. TCR sequencing covered 233 trial participants: some 210 given two doses of AZD1222 and 26 given two doses of MenACWY control vaccine.

The time point label for this specimen denotes: baseline before first vaccination. Samples from vaccinated people were obtained from the UK trials COV001 and COV002, which included a single-blind randomized controlled phase 2/3 trial of AZD1222 (ChAdOx1 nCoV-19) in healthy adults. Trial participant PBMC samples were collected at day 0 and day 28 after the second dose for TCRbeta chain sequencing. As to this clone: What this receptor recognizes is not known. No qualities accompany the bases; no much larger clone lies one base away.

Findings and caveats that apply to the study as a whole: Participants were mostly white British, with more females than males. The authors suggested clonal diversity may have been underestimated. Conclusions about previously exposed vaccinees are limited because only five to seven AZD1222 recipients were SARS-CoV-2 seropositive at baseline. Vaccine-associated CD4 TCRs spanned the whole spike protein, with dominant responses in regions 160-218 and 743-854. No day 14 peak-response samples were available, so repertoires were characterized only after the peak T cell response. After two AZD1222 doses, spike-specific TCR breadth and depth were significantly higher than at day 0 and than in MenACWY recipients. Reportedly, close to half of the unique spike-specific TCRs recognized epitopes lying outside the regions that are mutated in the B.1.351 and B.1.1.7 variants. In the small 56-69-year group, the increase in depth fell short of significance, most likely because of low power.

CDR1 SGHTA and CDR2 FQGTGA were looked up in the germline V gene. The germline V end is reduced by 5 bases and the J end by 0 bases; junction bases left unmatched: 17. From cysteine to phenylalanine, the CDR3 is 19 amino acids long. Just the 57-base CDR3 DNA is kept, in frame starting at base 1. The CDR3 regions of human TCRbeta chains were analyzed by immunosequencing. On the authors' methods: TCRs in the repertoires were matched against a reference library of SARS-CoV-2-specific TCRs that had been generated with the MIRA antigen-specificity platform. Breadth was defined as the fraction of unique TCRs that were SARS-CoV-2-associated, and depth was defined as the fraction of total T cells that were SARS-CoV-2-associated. Using the MIRA data, each spike-specific TCR was assigned both to the spike region to which the TCR was reactive and to a CD4 or CD8 class. Log10-transformed breadth and depth values were compared by one-way ANOVA with Sidak's multiple comparisons tests. TCRdb carries this immuneACCESS record with in-frame sequences only. Its versions omit some clonotypes, under half of them owing to an unresolved V gene in the studies checked, with the rest unexplained. V and J calls plus clone size are reproduced from that table; the DNA served to infer D and trimming. The sample table contains approximately 140,000 clones; only one count was recorded for roughly 90% of them. The ten largest clones capture roughly 6% of the sample.

The V and J genes are TRBV7-3 and TRBJ1-1; 8 central nucleotides agree with TRBD1. The TCR comes from an adult in good health. The sequences come from peripheral blood, collected on day 0 of AZD1222 vaccination. The CDR3 protein: CASSPPTRTGWGMNTEAFF. The DNA reads as follows: TGTGCCAGCAGCCCACCGACGAGGACAGGGTGGGGGATGAACACTGAAGCTTTCTTT.